These T cell receptor beta chains were read from a single sample in a study of CD8+CD57+ T cells in acquired aplastic anemia. TCRdb recomputed calls from the reads with MiXCR, one row per CDR3 protein. The repertoire holds some 200,000 distinct CDR3 sequences, with roughly 35% as singletons. Sample: sorted CD4+, CD8+, or CD8+CD57+ T cells (not recorded which) from PBMCs. Every receptor here comes from a human donor in good health, serving as a control. CDR3s include the opening cysteine and the closing phenylalanine or tryptophan. The D gene is left open where the match is weak. Clone size appears in some rows only: once, few, many, or a class for an expanded clone.

J | V | size | D | CDR3 | DNA
TRBJ1-1 | TRBV10-2 | NA | NA | CASAGTRGAEAFF | TGCGCCAGTGCCGGGACAAGGGGCGCTGAAGCTTTCTTT
TRBJ2-1 | TRBV12-3/TRBV12-4 | NA | TRBD2 | CASSLESGGYEQFF | TGTGCCAGCAGTTTGGAGAGCGGGGGGTATGAGCAGTTCTTC
TRBJ1-2 | TRBV11-1 | few | NA | CASSSRGSSGYTF | TGTGCCAGCAGCTCTCGGGGGAGTTCTGGCTACACCTTC
TRBJ1-2 | TRBV9 | NA | NA | CASSVASRAYTF | TGTGCCAGCAGCGTAGCTTCACGAGCCTACACCTTC
TRBJ2-7 | TRBV20-1 | many | TRBD1 | CSAQGQGGSYEQYF | TGCAGTGCGCAAGGACAGGGGGGATCCTACGAGCAGTACTTC
TRBJ1-2 | TRBV28 | many | NA | CASSPHAAPVYGYTF | TGTGCCAGCAGCCCCCACGCGGCCCCTGTCTATGGCTACACCTTC
TRBJ2-1 | TRBV20-1 | NA | TRBD2 | CSARDLLAGLGEQFF | TGCAGTGCTAGAGATCTGCTAGCGGGCCTAGGTGAGCAGTTCTTC
TRBJ2-3 | TRBV5-1 | many | NA | CASRWTTSTDTQYF | TGCGCCAGCAGATGGACTACTAGCACAGATACGCAGTATTTT
TRBJ1-2 | TRBV5-1 | NA | TRBD1 | CASSPSTGAYGYTF | TGCGCCAGCAGCCCCTCAACAGGGGCCTATGGCTACACCTTC
TRBJ1-1 | TRBV20-1 | NA | NA | CSARWQTATEAFF | TGCAGTGCTAGATGGCAGACCGCCACTGAAGCTTTCTTT
TRBJ2-3 | TRBV20-1 | few | NA | CSARDYRVPDTQYF | TGCAGTGCTAGGGACTACAGGGTTCCAGATACGCAGTATTTT
TRBJ2-2 | TRBV24-1 | many | NA | CATSDPGYTGELFF | TGTGCCACCAGTGACCCGGGATACACCGGGGAGCTGTTTTTT
TRBJ1-1 | TRBV25-1 | once | NA | CASSEQRGNTEAFF | TGTGCCAGCAGTGAACAAAGGGGGAACACTGAAGCTTTCTTT
TRBJ2-5 | TRBV7-8 | many | TRBD2 | CASSLNVAGVTKTQYF | TGTGCCAGCAGCTTAAACGTGGCGGGGGTGACCAAGACCCAGTACTTC
TRBJ1-1 | TRBV2 | NA | NA | CASRTGGEDTEAFF | TGTGCCAGCAGGACCGGGGGGGAGGACACTGAAGCTTTCTTT
TRBJ1-1 | TRBV5-8 | NA | NA | CASTNPTSDTEAFF | TGTGCCAGCACCAATCCCACCTCCGACACTGAAGCTTTCTTT
TRBJ1-2 | TRBV10-2 | NA | NA | CASSALLGARGYTF | TGCGCCAGCAGTGCTTTGTTGGGGGCGCGGGGCTACACCTTC
TRBJ2-3 | TRBV4-2 | few | NA | CASSLTVSGPDTQYF | TGTGCCAGCAGCCTAACGGTATCAGGGCCAGATACGCAGTATTTT
TRBJ1-1 | TRBV5-6 | few | NA | CASSLDRGPNTEAFF | TGTGCCAGCAGCTTGGACCGCGGCCCGAACACTGAAGCTTTCTTT
TRBJ1-4 | TRBV29-1 | once | NA | CSVGDANEKLFF | TGCAGCGTTGGGGATGCTAATGAAAAACTGTTTTTT
TRBJ2-2 | TRBV7-9 | NA | NA | CASSPRGGRTGELFF | TGTGCCAGCAGCCCCAGGGGGGGCCGTACCGGGGAGCTGTTTTTT
TRBJ2-7 | TRBV20-1 | many | NA | CSARDLPHRQTYEQYF | TGCAGTGCTAGAGATCTCCCTCACCGACAGACCTACGAGCAGTACTTC
TRBJ2-1 | TRBV19 | many | TRBD2 | CASMGGTRFYNEQFF | TGTGCCAGTATGGGCGGGACTAGATTCTACAATGAGCAGTTCTTC
TRBJ2-3 | TRBV19 | many | NA | CASSGYSGTQYF | TGTGCCAGTAGTGGGTATTCCGGTACGCAGTATTTT
TRBJ1-2 | TRBV29-1 | NA | NA | CSVGGVGSYGYTF | TGCAGCGTTGGGGGGGTCGGAAGCTATGGCTACACCTTC
TRBJ2-3 | TRBV5-1 | NA | NA | CASSGWTEETDTQYF | TGCGCCAGCAGCGGCTGGACAGAAGAAACAGATACGCAGTATTTT
TRBJ2-7 | TRBV5-1 | NA | NA | CASSPKGAENFYEQYF | TGCGCCAGCAGCCCCAAAGGGGCGGAAAATTTCTACGAGCAGTACTTC
TRBJ2-7 | TRBV25-1 | NA | TRBD1 | CASSGGQGGYEQYF | TGTGCCAGCAGTGGGGGACAGGGGGGGTACGAGCAGTACTTC
TRBJ2-2 | TRBV12-3/TRBV12-4 | few | NA | CASSRDRPGELFF | TGTGCCAGCAGCAGAGACAGGCCCGGGGAGCTGTTTTTT
TRBJ2-5 | TRBV2 | many | TRBD2 | CASSESRPTSGSRETQYF | TGTGCCAGCAGTGAATCCCGGCCCACTAGCGGGTCCAGAGAGACCCAGTACTTC
TRBJ2-7 | TRBV15 | many | NA | CATSRDRFYEQYF | TGTGCCACCAGCAGGGACAGATTCTACGAGCAGTACTTC
TRBJ1-2 | TRBV2 | NA | NA | CASRERDGEWGYGYTF | TGTGCCAGCAGGGAGAGGGACGGGGAATGGGGCTATGGCTACACCTTC
TRBJ1-2 | TRBV29-1 | NA | NA | CSADNSGQTNYGYTF | TGCAGCGCTGACAACTCAGGACAGACAAACTATGGCTACACCTTC
TRBJ1-2 | TRBV4-1 | few | NA | CASSLLPDTNYGYTF | TGCGCCAGCAGCCTTTTGCCCGACACGAACTATGGCTACACCTTC
TRBJ2-3 | TRBV6-1 | few | TRBD1 | CAARDRFTDTQYF | TGTGCCGCTCGGGACAGGTTCACAGATACGCAGTATTTT
TRBJ2-7 | TRBV5-1 | few | NA | CASSLVGTYEQYF | TGCGCCAGCAGCTTGGTAGGGACCTACGAGCAGTACTTC
TRBJ1-5 | TRBV15 | NA | NA | CATSKVNSSQPQHF | TGTGCCACCAGCAAAGTGAATAGCAGTCAGCCCCAGCATTTT
TRBJ2-3 | TRBV20-1 | NA | TRBD1 | CSAREARGLYTQYF | TGCAGTGCTAGAGAGGCCAGGGGGCTATATACGCAGTATTTT
TRBJ1-1 | TRBV11-2 | few | NA | CASSFPISGRSGREAFF | TGTGCCAGCAGCTTTCCTATCAGCGGCCGTTCGGGCCGGGAAGCTTTCTTT
TRBJ2-2 | TRBV5-1 | NA | NA | CASSLAVLGTRELFF | TGCGCCAGCAGCTTGGCCGTTTTAGGGACACGGGAGCTGTTTTTT
TRBJ2-1 | TRBV7-3 | few | TRBD2 | CASSPQPGGPVYNEQFF | TGTGCCAGCAGCCCTCAACCGGGGGGGCCCGTTTACAATGAGCAGTTCTTC
TRBJ1-1 | TRBV5-6 | few | NA | CASSFVDGGAEAFF | TGTGCCAGCAGCTTTGTGGACGGTGGCGCTGAAGCTTTCTTT
TRBJ2-3 | TRBV27 | many | TRBD2 | CASGRLAVGTQYF | TGTGCCAGTGGGCGACTAGCTGTGGGTACGCAGTATTTT
TRBJ2-1 | TRBV10-3 | many | NA | CAISEGSGIGGLEQFF | TGTGCCATCAGTGAAGGGAGCGGCATCGGGGGACTCGAGCAGTTCTTC
TRBJ1-4 | TRBV20-1 | once | NA | CSAYPSRSEGGEKLFF | TGCAGTGCTTATCCCTCGCGTAGTGAAGGGGGGGAAAAACTGTTTTTT
TRBJ1-4 | TRBV4-1 | NA | NA | CASSQDREKLFF | TGCGCCAGCAGCCAAGATCGTGAAAAACTGTTTTTT
TRBJ1-5 | TRBV3-1 | NA | NA | CASSQGAGAWIQPQHF | TGTGCCAGCAGCCAGGGGGCGGGGGCTTGGATTCAGCCCCAGCATTTT
TRBJ1-5 | TRBV7-2 | many | NA | CASSLAVASYSNQPQHF | TGTGCCAGCAGCTTAGCGGTGGCCAGCTATAGCAATCAGCCCCAGCATTTT
TRBJ1-3 | TRBV3-1 | few | NA | CASSQDSGNTIYF | TGTGCCAGCAGCCAAGACTCTGGAAACACCATATATTTT
TRBJ1-2 | TRBV2 | once | NA | CASSQLIPTVNYGYTF | TGTGCCAGCAGTCAATTAATCCCGACCGTCAACTATGGCTACACCTTC
TRBJ2-1 | TRBV29-1 | many | NA | CSVEGGREQFF | TGCAGCGTTGAAGGGGGGAGAGAGCAGTTCTTC
TRBJ1-1 | TRBV7-8 | NA | NA | CASSLDGGMNTEAFF | TGTGCCAGCAGCTTAGATGGGGGTATGAACACTGAAGCTTTCTTT
TRBJ1-5 | TRBV2 | many | NA | CASSKGTFTDQPQHF | TGTGCCAGCAGCAAAGGGACCTTTACGGATCAGCCCCAGCATTTT
TRBJ2-2 | TRBV12-3/TRBV12-4 | few | TRBD1 | CASSLPEGGGGELFF | TGTGCCAGCAGTTTACCCGAAGGGGGCGGCGGGGAGCTGTTTTTT
TRBJ1-6 | TRBV7-9 | NA | NA | CASSSRDPPLHF | TGTGCCAGCAGCTCCAGAGATCCACCCCTCCACTTT
TRBJ2-2 | TRBV16 | NA | NA | CASSQLIQGAGELFF | TGTGCCAGCAGCCAATTAATACAGGGCGCCGGGGAGCTGTTTTTT